Listed here are 7 T cell receptor beta chains from one sample, sequenced in a study of OX40 agonist ivuxolimab in advanced cancers. Generated by immunoSEQ multiplex PCR, the TCRdb table keeps only in-frame clones and is missing some. The sample lists about 15,000 clones; roughly 82% were seen once. This specimen consisted of CD4+ or CD8+ T cells sorted from blood, obtained in a trial of the OX40 agonist ivuxolimab. Every receptor here comes from an adult with an advanced solid tumor such as melanoma, head and neck, liver or kidney cancer.

The chain is built from TRBV14 and TRBJ1-1; TRBD1 aligns across 9 bases. Losses at the gene ends were 1 base for V and 1 base for J; bases not matched to a gene: 10. The germline gives CDR1 SGHDN, CDR2 FVKESK. CDR3 length: 18 amino acids. CDR3 loop: CASSQARGTGSRNTEAFF. Written as DNA, the CDR3 is TGTGCCAGCAGCCAAGCGCGGGGGACAGGGTCGCGGAACACTGAAGCTTTCTTT.

The chain uses TRBV4-3 and TRBJ1-4, with D tentatively TRBD1 (5 bases). This CDR3 has 17 residues. Germline-derived CDR1 and CDR2 are LGHNA and YSLEER. V lost 0 bases and J lost 0, with 11 bases in between. CDR3 nucleotide sequence: TGCGCCAGCAGCCAAGATATCGACAGTGCAACTAATGAAAAACTGTTTTTT. Amino acid sequence: CASSQDIDSATNEKLFF.

This chain links TRBV7-8 with TRBJ2-5; TRBD2 is a possible D gene (6 bases). Germline V lookup: CDR1 SGHVS, CDR2 FQNEAQ. Trimming cost V 5 bases and J 2 bases, with 12 bases left between them. The CDR3 is 14 amino acids. The CDR3 loop reads CASSPGTQQETQYF. CDR3 bases: TGTGCCAGCAGCCCCGGGACTCAACAAGAGACCCAGTACTTC. Using reference TRBV7-8 and TRBJ2-5 for the parts outside the CDR3, the full variable domain is GAGVSQSPRYKVAKRGQDVALRCDPISGHVSLFWYQQALGQGPEFLTYFQNEAQLDKSGLPSDRFFAERPEGSVSTLKIQRTQQEDSAVYLCASSPGTQQETQYFGPGTRLLVL.

J is TRBJ1-1 and V is TRBV5-6; 8 bases match TRBD1. Losses at the gene ends were 3 bases for V and 0 bases for J; bases not matched to a gene: 4. Germline assignment: CDR1 SGHDT and CDR2 YYEEEE. This CDR3 has 15 residues. The CDR3 spells CASSSWTGMNTEAFF. The CDR3 DNA follows: TGTGCCAGCAGCTCCTGGACAGGGATGAACACTGAAGCTTTCTTT.

The chain carries TRBV11-2 and TRBJ1-1, with a weak D call TRBD1 (6 bases). The CDR3 sequence is 18 residues long. V was shortened by 3 bases and J by 5 bases, with 25 bases between the two germline ends. The germline CDR1 and CDR2 sequences are SGHAT and FQNNGV. CDR3 amino acids: CASSLAGRGGARWTEAFF. The CDR3 DNA follows: TGTGCCAGCAGCTTGGCAGGGCGGGGGGGCGCACGGTGGACTGAAGCTTTCTTT.

This clone was found a few times. The chain joins TRBV7-9 to TRBJ2-2; 10 bases are shared with TRBD1. Trimming took 5 bases from V and 4 from J; bases not matched to a gene: 7. Germline CDR1 and CDR2: SEHNR and FQNEAQ (reference sequence). CDR3 length: 16 amino acids. CDR3 nucleotide sequence: TGTGCCAGCAGCCCATGGACAGGGGGGAGCACCGGGGAGCTGTTTTTT. It translates to CASSPWTGGSTGELFF.

The chain recombines TRBV5-1 with TRBJ2-5; D call uncertain. The CDR3 length is 14 residues. Germline V lookup: CDR1 SGHRS, CDR2 YFSETQ. The ends were cut back, 1 base at V and 2 bases at J, with 9 bases in the middle. CDR3 protein: CASSLLTEQETQYF. The DNA for the CDR3 is TGCGCCAGCAGCTTGCTAACGGAACAAGAGACCCAGTACTTC.